Shown below are 12 T cell receptor beta chains from a single sample sequenced in a study of T cells in Graves' hyperthyroidism and ophthalmopathy. Amplification of TCR beta CDR3 regions used RNA as the template. The HTBI primer set drove a first-round RT-PCR of the TCR CDR3. TCRdb re-derived calls from the multiplex PCR reads in MiXCR, one entry per CDR3 protein. The sample lists 300,000 to 450,000 distinct CDR3 sequences, roughly 14% seen once, with approximately 10% in the top ten. Sequencing was carried out using blood. Receptors were obtained from a woman between 55 and 75 years old with Graves' hyperthyroidism.

This clonotype was counted many times. The V call is TRBV5-1, the J call TRBJ2-1; TRBD2 agrees at 12 bases. Germline CDR1 reads SGHRS; CDR2 reads YFSETQ. This CDR3 contains 17 residues. V shed 4 bases, J shed 8 bases, and the junction held 13 bases outside the gene matches. The CDR3 region has the DNA TGCGCCAGCAGCAAACCAAGACTAGCGGGAGAGGTGGATGAGCAGTTCTTC. Its translation: CASSKPRLAGEVDEQFF.

The sample holds many counts of this clonotype. The chain combines TRBV29-1 with TRBJ2-5, with D perhaps matching TRBD1 or TRBD2 (5 bases each). Per germline, CDR1 SQVTM and CDR2 ANQGSEA. V was cut by 0 bases and J by 0 bases, with 17 bases left in between. The CDR3 spans 17 residues. The CDR3, as DNA: TGCAGCGTTGAAGAGGGGCACCAACTAGAGTACCAAGAGACCCAGTACTTC. Protein: CSVEEGHQLEYQETQYF. The full variable domain, in which reference TRBV29-1 and TRBJ2-5 provide the parts outside the CDR3, is SAVISQKPSRDICQRGTSLTIQCQVDSQVTMMFWYRQQPGQSLTLIATANQGSEATYESGFVIDKFPISRPNLTFSTLTVSNMSPEDSSIYLCSVEEGHQLEYQETQYFGPGTRLLVL.

This clonotype was recorded many times. The V call is TRBV20-1, the J call TRBJ2-7; 8 positions agree with TRBD2. CDR1 and CDR2 from the germline V gene are DFQATT and SNEGSKA (reference sequence). This CDR3 has 12 amino acids. The junction had 1 base not matched to a gene; V was cut back by 6 bases and J by 0 bases. The CDR3 bases are TGCAGTGCCAGCGGGAGCTCCTACGAGCAGTACTTC. This encodes CSASGSSYEQYF.

V gene TRBV3-1 combines with J gene TRBJ2-7; perhaps TRBD1 as D (6 bases). The CDR3 is made up of 18 amino acids. Trimming removed 1 base at V and 6 bases at J, with 25 bases between. CDR1 LGHDT and CDR2 YNNKEL come from the germline V gene (reference sequence). CDR3 amino acids: CASSQGPPTGSQIPEQYF. The CDR3 DNA sequence: TGTGCCAGCAGCCAAGGCCCTCCTACAGGGAGCCAGATCCCCGAGCAGTACTTC.

This clonotype was counted only a few times. V usage is TRBV2 and J usage is TRBJ2-5, with 7 bases matching TRBD1. V was clipped by 4 bases and J by 5 bases; unmatched bases: 7. Germline V gene lookup returns CDR1 SNHLY and CDR2 FYNNEI. The CDR3 contains 14 residues. The CDR3 DNA reads TGTGCCAGCAGTGGGGTACCGGACAGGGAGACCCAGTACTTC. Amino acids: CASSGVPDRETQYF.

This clonotype was detected many times. This chain uses TRBV6-5 with TRBJ2-7, with 9 bases identical to TRBD2. This CDR3 has 16 amino acids. Germline CDR1 MNHEY, CDR2 SVGAGI. V lost 2 bases and J lost 0; bases outside the gene matches: 5. CDR3 sequence reads: CASSYLLSGSSYEQYF. The DNA of the CDR3 is TGTGCCAGCAGTTACCTCCTTAGCGGGAGCTCCTACGAGCAGTACTTC.

This clonotype has a handful of counts. The CDR3 nucleotides read TGTGCCAGCGGCCTGGTCTTCACCTTC. Translating gives CASGLVFTF. The chain has TRBV28 and TRBJ1-2; unclear D gene. The CDR3 is made up of 9 amino acids. V lost 8 bases to trimming and J lost 13 bases, with 11 bases between them. Germline lookup yields CDR1 MDHEN and CDR2 SYDVKM.

The chain joins TRBV6-1 to TRBJ2-1, with 9 bases identical to TRBD2. Per germline, CDR1 MNHNS and CDR2 SASEGT. With 6 bases clipped from V and 10 bases from J, the junction kept 10 bases outside the gene matches. The CDR3 sequence is 14 residues long. DNA for the CDR3: TGTGCCAGCAGGCGTGCGGGACTAGCACAGGAGCAGTTCTTC. Its translation is CASRRAGLAQEQFF.

There are many counts of this clonotype. V usage is TRBV6-1 and J usage is TRBJ1-1; perhaps TRBD1 as D (5 bases). This CDR3 has 14 amino acids. Per the germline V gene, CDR1 is MNHNS and CDR2 is SASEGT. V was cut by 5 bases and J by 4 bases, with 14 bases left in between. The CDR3 region is CASSKGYEGTEAFF. CDR3 nucleotides: TGTGCCAGCAGTAAGGGGTATGAAGGCACTGAAGCTTTCTTT.

Many counts were recorded for this clonotype. The chain employs TRBV11-2 and TRBJ2-7, with TRBD1 matching 9 bases. With V trimmed by 4 bases and J by 6 bases, 13 bases remained unmatched. The CDR3 covers 16 residues. Germline values: CDR1 SGHAT, CDR2 FQNNGV. The CDR3 loop reads CASSSYRDRAIPEQYF. The DNA for the CDR3 is TGTGCCAGCAGCTCTTACCGGGACAGGGCTATCCCCGAGCAGTACTTC. The entire variable domain, with the rest obtained from reference TRBV11-2 and TRBJ2-7, is as follows: EAGVAQSPRYKIIEKRQSVAFWCNPISGHATLYWYQQILGQGPKLLIQFQNNGVVDDSQLPKDRFSAERLKGVDSTLKIQPAKLEDSAVYLCASSSYRDRAIPEQYFGPGTRLTVT.

The rearrangement links TRBV30 to TRBJ2-3; 9 bases line up with TRBD2. The V and J ends lost 3 bases and 0 bases, in that order; junction bases with no gene match: 10. The CDR3 is made up of 17 amino acids. The germline V gene has CDR1 GTSNPN and CDR2 SVGIG (reference sequence). CDR3 nucleotides: TGTGCCTGGAGCCAAGACCTAGCGGGGACTAGCACAGATACGCAGTATTTT. The encoded protein is CAWSQDLAGTSTDTQYF.

This clonotype occurred many times. This chain links TRBV12-3 or TRBV12-4 with TRBJ1-2; no reliable D call. The CDR3 is 13 residues long. The V gene lost 9 bases and the J gene lost 0 bases, with 11 bases spanning the gap. The CDR3 DNA reads TGTGCCAGTACACGTATAGCTAACTATGGCTACACCTTC. Amino acid sequence: CASTRIANYGYTF.